A single sample is the source of the 30 T cell receptor beta chains below, sequenced in a study of T-cell memory formation after mild COVID-19. From the 5' RACE reads, TCRdb called clonotypes with MiXCR, one entry per CDR3 protein. The sample records approximately 300,000 distinct CDR3 sequences, approximately 19% being singletons. Sequenced input: PBMCs or a T cell subset sorted from them (not recorded which). The receptors were gathered from a man aged 18 to 29 who had mild COVID-19 (a few samples of this study predate the infection). Cell type and time point are not known.

This clonotype was counted at least ten times. This rearrangement joins TRBV28 to TRBJ2-3; TRBD2 agrees at 7 bases. Germline assignment: CDR1 MDHEN and CDR2 SYDVKM. There are 15 residues in the CDR3. V gave up 5 bases and J gave up 6 bases; unmatched junction bases: 11. CDR3 nucleotides: TGTGCCAGCAGTACCTTGGGCGGGGGATCGGATACGCAGTATTTT. Translation gives CASSTLGGGSDTQYF.

The V call is TRBV6-2 or TRBV6-3, the J call TRBJ2-3, with D unresolved. This CDR3 spans 12 amino acids. The V end was cut by 5 bases, the J end by 8 bases, with 11 bases between. Germline CDR1 and CDR2: MNHEY and SVGEGT. Here the CDR3 DNA reads TGTGCCAGCAGTCAAAACTGGGCTACGCAGTATTTT. This gives the protein CASSQNWATQYF.

The chain links TRBV4-2 to TRBJ1-2; D is possibly TRBD1 (6 bases). V was pared by 4 bases and J by 4 bases, with 13 bases between. This CDR3 is 14 amino acids long. From germline, CDR1 is LGHNA and CDR2 YNFKEQ. DNA of the CDR3: TGTGCCAGCAGCCTTGCGGGGGCCGTCTATGGCTACACCTTC. As protein: CASSLAGAVYGYTF.

V gene TRBV5-4 combines with J gene TRBJ2-7, with 9 bases identical to TRBD1. V gave up 2 bases and J gave up 5 bases; unmatched junction bases: 5. Looked up from germline, CDR1 is SGHNT and CDR2 is YYREEE (reference sequence). This CDR3 spans 14 amino acids. This CDR3 reads CASSLQGAIDEQYF. DNA of the CDR3: TGTGCCAGCAGCTTACAGGGGGCTATCGACGAGCAGTACTTC.

The table lists this clonotype with a few counts. The rearrangement uses TRBV6-6 and TRBJ2-6; D not certain. From germline, CDR1 is MNHNY and CDR2 SVGAGI (reference sequence). CDR3 length: 16 residues. The V end lost 2 bases, the J end lost 0 bases, and 8 bases lay between the germline ends. DNA of the CDR3: TGTGCCAGCAGTTACGACGGCCGCTCTGGGGCCAACGTCCTGACTTTC. Encoded protein: CASSYDGRSGANVLTF.

This clonotype was seen more than once but under ten times. The rearrangement links TRBV7-7 to TRBJ2-5, with unresolved D. The CDR3 has 14 residues. The germline V gene encodes CDR1 SSHAT and CDR2 FNYEAQ (reference sequence). The V end was cut by 5 bases, the J end by 4 bases, with 14 bases between. The CDR3 here is CASSPSPLGETQYF. CDR3 coding DNA: TGTGCCAGCAGCCCCAGCCCCCTCGGAGAGACCCAGTACTTC.

V is TRBV21-1 and J is TRBJ2-7. TRBV21-1 is tagged as a pseudogene. The CDR3 extends over 14 amino acids. Written as DNA, the CDR3 is TGTGCCAGCAGCAAAATGGGGGGCTCCTACGAGCAGTACGTC. Protein sequence: CASSKMGGSYEQYV.

This clonotype was counted a few times. CDR3 region: CASSRDAPEQYF. The CDR3 nucleotides are TGTGCCAGCAGCCGGGACGCCCCCGAGCAGTACTTC. The chain uses TRBV11-2 and TRBJ2-7; D tentatively fits TRBD1 or TRBD2 (5 bases each). This CDR3 has 12 residues. Germline CDR1 SGHAT, CDR2 FQNNGV. V lost 5 bases and J 6 bases, leaving 11 bases between the germline ends.

This chain links TRBV6-7 with TRBJ2-7, with a weak D call TRBD1 (6 bases). TRBV6-7 is an ORF for which the function is uncertain. The length of the CDR3 is 16 residues. Trimming stripped 2 bases from V and 1 base from J, with 15 bases between. This chain's CDR3 is CASSYPPLQGSYEQYF. CDR3 coding DNA: TGTGCCAGCAGTTACCCTCCGCTACAGGGATCCTACGAGCAGTACTTC.

The V and J genes are TRBV15 and TRBJ1-2; D is uncertain. CDR1 LNHNV and CDR2 YYDKDF come from the germline V gene (reference sequence). The CDR3 extends over 13 amino acids. The V end was cut by 5 bases, the J end by 3 bases, with 10 bases between. The CDR3 DNA reads as TGTGCCACCAGCGAGGGCGGGGACTATGGCTACACCTTC. This gives the protein CATSEGGDYGYTF.

The rearrangement links TRBV10-3 to TRBJ2-7; D could derive from TRBD1 or TRBD2 (5 bases each). Trimming cost V 10 bases and J 3 bases, with 16 bases left between them. Germline CDR1 is ENHRY and CDR2 is SYGVKD. This CDR3 is built from 13 residues. The CDR3 sequence is CATRDSGVYEQYV. In DNA, the CDR3 is TGTGCCACCCGTGACAGCGGCGTCTACGAGCAGTACGTC.

The chain combines TRBV5-1 with TRBJ1-6, with 8 bases aligning to TRBD1. This CDR3 contains 13 residues. Trimming cost V 3 bases and J 9 bases; bases outside gene matches: 2. In germline, CDR1 is SGHRS, CDR2 YFSETQ. CDR3 nucleotides: TGCGCCAGCAGCTCGGACAGGGCTTCACCCCTCCACTTT. This gives the protein CASSSDRASPLHF.

This clonotype was detected a few times. The chain employs TRBV28 and TRBJ1-2; D unclear. Germline V gene sequence: CDR1 MDHEN, CDR2 SYDVKM. Trimming took off 4 bases at V and 1 base at J, with 16 bases between the two ends. The CDR3 is 16 amino acids. The CDR3 sequence is CASSSPRTSVNYGYTF. CDR3 in DNA: TGTGCCAGCAGTTCTCCCAGGACTTCAGTTAACTATGGCTACACCTTC.

The chain employs TRBV4-1 and TRBJ2-7, with 10 positions matching TRBD1. V shed 4 bases and J 4 bases; nucleotides not matched to a gene: 7. The CDR3 has 15 residues. CDR1 and CDR2 from the germline V gene are MGHRA and YSYEKL. CDR3 nucleotides: TGCGCCAGCAGCCGAATACCGGGACAGGGGTACGAGCAGTACTTC. This sequence encodes CASSRIPGQGYEQYF.

This chain connects TRBV19 to TRBJ2-5; the match to TRBD2 covers 7 bases. CDR3 length equals 13 residues. V lost 5 bases and J lost 5; bases outside the gene matches: 5. Germline values: CDR1 LNHDA, CDR2 SQIVND (reference sequence). The CDR3 loop is CASSPGGAETQYF. In nucleotides, the CDR3 is TGTGCCAGTAGTCCGGGGGGTGCGGAGACCCAGTACTTC.

The V gene is TRBV29-1, the J gene TRBJ2-1; D remains unclear. V dropped 2 bases and J dropped 9 bases, with 17 bases sitting between them. The V gene's germline CDR1 is SQVTM and CDR2 ANQGSEA. CDR3 length: 14 residues. The CDR3 region has the DNA TGCAGCGTTGAAACTACAGACGGAGCTCTTGAGCAGTTCTTC. Translating gives CSVETTDGALEQFF.

V usage is TRBV7-2 and J usage is TRBJ2-5, with 14 bases aligning to TRBD2. The V and J ends lost 2 bases and 5 bases, in that order; junction bases with no gene match: 10. The CDR3 totals 18 residues. Germline CDR1 and CDR2: SGHTA and FQGNSA. This chain's CDR3 is CASSLPPTGLAGGETQYF. The CDR3 nucleotides are TGTGCCAGCAGCTTACCCCCTACCGGACTAGCGGGGGGTGAGACCCAGTACTTC.

This clonotype has only a few counts. The V call is TRBV5-1, the J call TRBJ2-7, with 7 bases fitting TRBD2. This CDR3 spans 14 amino acids. Per the germline V gene, CDR1 is SGHRS and CDR2 is YFSETQ. The junction had 8 bases not matched to a gene; V was cut back by 4 bases and J by 4 bases. The CDR3 DNA reads TGCGCCAGCAGCATGGCTAGGGAGGGATACGAGCAGTACTTC. Protein product: CASSMAREGYEQYF.

This clonotype was observed a few times. The genes are TRBV6-1 and TRBJ2-3, with D perhaps matching TRBD2 (5 bases). Germline CDR1 reads MNHNS; CDR2 reads SASEGT. The V and J ends lost 3 bases and 7 bases respectively, with 14 bases between them. CDR3 length equals 14 residues. The CDR3 sequence is CASSEDPSGNTQYF. Written as DNA, the CDR3 is TGTGCCAGCAGTGAGGACCCGTCCGGGAATACGCAGTATTTT.

The chain uses TRBV5-6 and TRBJ1-1, with 9 bases identical to TRBD1. Germline V gene data show CDR1 as SGHDT and CDR2 as YYEEEE. The V gene end was trimmed by 4 bases and the J gene end by 4 bases; junction bases not matched to a gene: 11. There are 16 residues in the CDR3. CDR3 region: CASSTGQGLTVTEAFF. The CDR3, as DNA: TGTGCCAGCAGCACCGGACAGGGGCTAACAGTCACTGAAGCTTTCTTT.

The V gene is TRBV4-2, the J gene TRBJ2-1, with 8 positions matching TRBD2. The CDR3 covers 16 residues. Unmatched junction bases numbered 9, after V lost 2 bases and J lost 6 bases. Germline CDR1 reads LGHNA; CDR2 reads YNFKEQ. The CDR3 loop is CASSQSGGARFNEQFF. In DNA, the CDR3 is TGTGCCAGCAGCCAATCCGGGGGGGCCAGGTTCAATGAGCAGTTCTTC.

The chain employs TRBV11-2 and TRBJ1-4; a weak D match, TRBD1 (5 bases). The CDR3 is 15 residues long. Trimming stripped 2 bases from V and 8 bases from J, with 15 bases between. Germline CDR1 is SGHAT and CDR2 is FQNNGV. CDR3 sequence: CASSLNGGLEEKLFF. CDR3 sequence (DNA): TGTGCCAGCAGCTTAAACGGGGGGTTAGAGGAAAAACTGTTTTTT.

The genes are TRBV2 and TRBJ2-5; 8 bases fit TRBD2. The CDR3 covers 16 residues. CDR1 is SNHLY and CDR2 is FYNNEI in the germline V gene. With V trimmed by 4 bases and J by 2 bases, 9 bases remained unmatched. The CDR3 region is CASSVGSGGSQETQYF. CDR3 in DNA: TGTGCCAGCAGTGTGGGAAGCGGGGGATCGCAAGAGACCCAGTACTTC.

This rearrangement joins TRBV7-2 to TRBJ1-1; possible D gene TRBD1, 5 bases. The ends were cut back, 3 bases at V and 5 bases at J, with 13 bases in the middle. The CDR3 extends over 14 amino acids. Germline values: CDR1 SGHTA, CDR2 FQGNSA. The CDR3: CASSFQGEGTEAFF. The CDR3 nucleotides are TGTGCCAGCAGCTTCCAGGGTGAAGGGACTGAAGCTTTCTTT.

This clonotype was observed at least ten times. The V and J genes are TRBV15 and TRBJ1-1, with 7 bases identical to TRBD1. V lost 3 bases to trimming and J lost 4 bases; unmatched junction nucleotides: 17. CDR3 length: 18 amino acids. The germline gives CDR1 LNHNV, CDR2 YYDKDF (reference sequence). CDR3 DNA sequence: TGTGCCACCAGCAGCTTCACCGGGACAGAACAGAGGCGCACTGAAGCTTTCTTT. As protein: CATSSFTGTEQRRTEAFF.

A few counts support this clonotype. V gene TRBV7-2 combines with J gene TRBJ1-1; 10 bases map to TRBD1. CDR3 length: 16 residues. Unmatched junction bases numbered 9, after V lost 5 bases and J lost 3 bases. In germline, CDR1 is SGHTA, CDR2 FQGNSA. DNA of the CDR3: TGTGCCAGCAGCCTCTGGACAGGGGGGCTAGACACTGAAGCTTTCTTT. This translates into CASSLWTGGLDTEAFF.

The rearrangement links TRBV19 to TRBJ1-1; D remains ambiguous. V was shortened by 6 bases and J by 2 bases, with 10 bases between the two germline ends. The CDR3 totals 13 residues. In germline, CDR1 is LNHDA, CDR2 SQIVND (reference sequence). The CDR3 spells CASSRQINTEAFF. CDR3 bases: TGTGCCAGTAGCCGGCAGATAAACACTGAAGCTTTCTTT.

This clonotype has a handful of counts. The V gene is TRBV18, the J gene TRBJ1-3; D is unclear. Germline V gene sequence: CDR1 KGHSH, CDR2 LQKENI. V lost 0 bases and J 0 bases, leaving 9 bases between the germline ends. The CDR3 loop spans 16 amino acids. The CDR3 bases are TGTGCCAGCTCACCACCGAGTTCACGCTCTGGAAACACCATATATTTT. This encodes CASSPPSSRSGNTIYF.

This clonotype appeared a few times. V usage is TRBV7-2 and J usage is TRBJ1-6, with D perhaps matching TRBD1 (6 bases). V lost 4 bases, J lost 11 bases, and 12 bases lay in between. This CDR3 has 13 amino acids. The germline gives CDR1 SGHTA, CDR2 FQGNSA. In nucleotides, the CDR3 is TGTGCCAGCAGCTGGCCCCCAGGGGCACCCCTCCACTTT. Its protein product is CASSWPPGAPLHF.

Only a few counts were recorded for this clonotype. The V and J genes are TRBV7-2 and TRBJ2-7; D not certain. This CDR3 region has 14 residues. V lost 1 base and J lost 2, with 9 bases in between. Germline V CDR1 and CDR2: SGHTA, FQGNSA. CDR3 nucleotide sequence: TGTGCCAGCAGCTTAGAGGGCCGCACCTACGAGCAGTACTTC. Protein sequence: CASSLEGRTYEQYF.